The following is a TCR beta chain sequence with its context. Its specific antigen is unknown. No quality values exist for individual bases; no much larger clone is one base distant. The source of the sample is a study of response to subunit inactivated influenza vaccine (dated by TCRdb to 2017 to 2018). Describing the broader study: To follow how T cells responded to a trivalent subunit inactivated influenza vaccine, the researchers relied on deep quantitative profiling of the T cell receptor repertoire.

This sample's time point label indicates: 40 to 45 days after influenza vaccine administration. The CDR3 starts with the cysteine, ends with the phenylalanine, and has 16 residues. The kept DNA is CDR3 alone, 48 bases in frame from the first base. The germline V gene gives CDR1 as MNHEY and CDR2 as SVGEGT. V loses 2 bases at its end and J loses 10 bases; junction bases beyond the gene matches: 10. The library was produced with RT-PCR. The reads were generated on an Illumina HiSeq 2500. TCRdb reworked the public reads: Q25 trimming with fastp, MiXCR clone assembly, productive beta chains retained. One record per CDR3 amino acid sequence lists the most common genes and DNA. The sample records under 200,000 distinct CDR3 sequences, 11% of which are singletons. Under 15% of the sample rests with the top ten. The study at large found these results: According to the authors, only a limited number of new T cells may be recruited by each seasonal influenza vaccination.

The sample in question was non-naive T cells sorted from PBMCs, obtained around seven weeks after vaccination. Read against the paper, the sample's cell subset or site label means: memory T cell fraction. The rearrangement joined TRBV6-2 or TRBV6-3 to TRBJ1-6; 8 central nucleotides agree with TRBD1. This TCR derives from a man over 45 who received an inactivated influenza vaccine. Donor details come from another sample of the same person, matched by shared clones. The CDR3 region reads CASSYLRTGFNSPLHF. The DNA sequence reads TGTGCCAGCAGTTACCTCCGGACAGGGTTTAACTCACCCCTCCACTTT.